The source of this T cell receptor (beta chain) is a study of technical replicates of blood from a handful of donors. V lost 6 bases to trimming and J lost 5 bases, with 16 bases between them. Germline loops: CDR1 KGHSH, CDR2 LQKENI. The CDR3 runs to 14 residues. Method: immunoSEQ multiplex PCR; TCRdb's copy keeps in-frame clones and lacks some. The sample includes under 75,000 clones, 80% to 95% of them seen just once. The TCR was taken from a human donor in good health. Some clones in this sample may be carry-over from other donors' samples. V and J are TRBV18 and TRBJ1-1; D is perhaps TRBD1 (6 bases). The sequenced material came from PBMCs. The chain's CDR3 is CASSVQGLGTEAFF. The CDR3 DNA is TGTGCCAGCTCGGTACAGGGATTGGGGACTGAAGCTTTCTTT. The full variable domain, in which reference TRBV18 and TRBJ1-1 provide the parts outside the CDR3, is NAGVMQNPRHLVRRRGQEARLRCSPMKGHSHVYWYRQLPEEGLKFMVYLQKENIIDESGMPKERFSAEFPKEGPSILRIQQVVRGDSAAYFCASSVQGLGTEAFFGQGTRLTVV.